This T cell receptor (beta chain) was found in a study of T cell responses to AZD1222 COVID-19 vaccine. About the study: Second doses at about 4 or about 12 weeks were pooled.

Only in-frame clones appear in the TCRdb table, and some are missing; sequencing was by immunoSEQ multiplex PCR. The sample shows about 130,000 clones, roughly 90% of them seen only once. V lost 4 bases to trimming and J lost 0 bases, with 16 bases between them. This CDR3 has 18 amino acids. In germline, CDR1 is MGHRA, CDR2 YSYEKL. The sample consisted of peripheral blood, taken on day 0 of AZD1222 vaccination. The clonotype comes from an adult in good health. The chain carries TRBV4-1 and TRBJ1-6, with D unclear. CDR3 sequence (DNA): TGCGCCAGCAGCCTGAGCCGTATGGATCTCTCCTATAATTCACCCCTCCACTTT. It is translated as CASSLSRMDLSYNSPLHF.